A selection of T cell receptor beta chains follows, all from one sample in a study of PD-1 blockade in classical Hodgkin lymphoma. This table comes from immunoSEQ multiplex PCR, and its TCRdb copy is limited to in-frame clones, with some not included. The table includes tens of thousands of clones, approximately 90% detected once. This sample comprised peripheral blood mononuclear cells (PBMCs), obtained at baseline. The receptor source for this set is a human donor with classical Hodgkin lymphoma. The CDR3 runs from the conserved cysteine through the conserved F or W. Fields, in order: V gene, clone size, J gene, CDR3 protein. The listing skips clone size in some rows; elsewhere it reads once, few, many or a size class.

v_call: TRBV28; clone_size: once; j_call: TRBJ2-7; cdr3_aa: CASTPPGNSYEQYF
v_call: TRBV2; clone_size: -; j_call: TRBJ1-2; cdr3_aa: CASSDYVYGYTF
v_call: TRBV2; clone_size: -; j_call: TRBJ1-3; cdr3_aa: CASMGRRDRGNTIYF
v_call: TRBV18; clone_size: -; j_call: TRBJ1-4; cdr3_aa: CASSPPEGRWNEKLFF
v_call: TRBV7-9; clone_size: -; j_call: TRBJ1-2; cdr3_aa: CASRSTTGSYGYTF
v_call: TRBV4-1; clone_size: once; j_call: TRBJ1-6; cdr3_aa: CASSQDSLGNSPLHF
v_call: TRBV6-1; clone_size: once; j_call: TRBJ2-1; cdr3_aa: CASSQTEGSYNEQFF
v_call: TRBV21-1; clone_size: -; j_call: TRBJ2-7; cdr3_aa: CARRGRDEQYF
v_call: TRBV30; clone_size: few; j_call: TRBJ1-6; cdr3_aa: CAWNGQSNNSPLHF
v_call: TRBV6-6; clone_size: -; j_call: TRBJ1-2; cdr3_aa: CASSYSLINYGYTF
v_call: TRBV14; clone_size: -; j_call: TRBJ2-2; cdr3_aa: CASSQFPSGGANTGELFF
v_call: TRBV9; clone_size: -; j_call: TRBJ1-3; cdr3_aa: CASSVGHREDTIYF
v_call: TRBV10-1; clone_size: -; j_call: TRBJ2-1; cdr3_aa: CASSEGRNEQFF
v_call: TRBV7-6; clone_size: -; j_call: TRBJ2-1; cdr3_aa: CASSWDSPNNEQFF
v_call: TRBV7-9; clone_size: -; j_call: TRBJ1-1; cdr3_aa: CASTRIQGDTEAFF
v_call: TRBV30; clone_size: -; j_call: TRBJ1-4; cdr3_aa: CAWSRSGQNEKLFF
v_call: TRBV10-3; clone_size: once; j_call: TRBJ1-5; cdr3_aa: CAISESGQQPQHF
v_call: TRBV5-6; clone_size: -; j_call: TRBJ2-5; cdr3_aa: CASSLDVWETQYF
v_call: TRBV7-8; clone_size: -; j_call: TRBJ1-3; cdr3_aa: CASSLEGPGTGNTIYF
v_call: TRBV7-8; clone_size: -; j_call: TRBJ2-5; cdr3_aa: CASSYHPTVQETQYF
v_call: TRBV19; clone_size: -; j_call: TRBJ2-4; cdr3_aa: CASSIIGLAGNIQYF
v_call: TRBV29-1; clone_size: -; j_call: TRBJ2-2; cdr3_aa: CSVERAFTGELFF
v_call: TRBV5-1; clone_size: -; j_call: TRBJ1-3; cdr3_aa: CALYQLGSGNTIYF
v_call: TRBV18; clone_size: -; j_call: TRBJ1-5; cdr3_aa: CASSPASGATGSNQPQHF
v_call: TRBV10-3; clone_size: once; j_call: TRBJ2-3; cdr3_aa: CAIRAGGPLTDTQYF
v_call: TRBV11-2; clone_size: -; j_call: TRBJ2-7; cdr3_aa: CASSFHRTPAYEQYF
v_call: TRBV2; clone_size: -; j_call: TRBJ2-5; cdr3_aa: CASSEGGGETQYF
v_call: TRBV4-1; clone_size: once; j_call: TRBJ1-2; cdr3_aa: CASSQGVHGYTF
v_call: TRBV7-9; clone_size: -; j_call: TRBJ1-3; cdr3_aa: CASRHLILGAGNTIYF
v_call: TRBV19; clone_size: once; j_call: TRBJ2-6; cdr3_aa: CASMGLAGAYYGANVLTF
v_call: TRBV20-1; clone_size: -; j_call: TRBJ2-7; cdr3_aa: CGGGLGNEQYF
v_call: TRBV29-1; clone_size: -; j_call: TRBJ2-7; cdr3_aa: CSVARGTGEQYF
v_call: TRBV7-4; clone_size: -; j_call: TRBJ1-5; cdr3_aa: CARRIEGRVNQPQHF
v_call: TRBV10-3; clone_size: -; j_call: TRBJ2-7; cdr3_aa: CAISEDRGHEQYF
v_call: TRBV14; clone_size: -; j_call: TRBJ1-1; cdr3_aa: CASSQGRLNTEAFF
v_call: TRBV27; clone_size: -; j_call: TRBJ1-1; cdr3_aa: CASSRTGTGITEAFF
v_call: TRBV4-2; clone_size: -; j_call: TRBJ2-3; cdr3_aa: CASSQERGQAQYF
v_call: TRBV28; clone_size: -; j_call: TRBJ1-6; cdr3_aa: CASTGSFNSPLHF
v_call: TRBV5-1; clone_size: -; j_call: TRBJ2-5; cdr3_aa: CASSSQGEETQYF
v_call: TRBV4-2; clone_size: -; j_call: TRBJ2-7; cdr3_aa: CASSQVSGGIGEQYF
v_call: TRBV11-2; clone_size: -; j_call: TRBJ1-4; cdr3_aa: CASRGRDLVNEKLFF
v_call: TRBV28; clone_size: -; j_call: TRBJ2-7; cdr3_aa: CASSPASGGPYEQYF
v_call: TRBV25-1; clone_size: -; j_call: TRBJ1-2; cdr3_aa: CASSELGGYTF
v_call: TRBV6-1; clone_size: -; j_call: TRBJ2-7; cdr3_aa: CASRGPYEQYF
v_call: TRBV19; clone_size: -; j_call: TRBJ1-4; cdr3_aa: CASSTSTGGAYEKLFF
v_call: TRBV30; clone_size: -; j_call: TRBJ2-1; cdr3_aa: CAWSVGGLVVGQIF
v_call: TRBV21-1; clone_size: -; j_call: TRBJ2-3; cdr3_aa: CASSKRPGEYRDTQYF
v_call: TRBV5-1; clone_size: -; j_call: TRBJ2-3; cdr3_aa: CASSLRGAVTDTQYF
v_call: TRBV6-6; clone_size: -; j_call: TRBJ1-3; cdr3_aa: CASSLGDPFYTIYF
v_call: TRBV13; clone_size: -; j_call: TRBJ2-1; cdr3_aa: CASSLKGGRDNEQFF
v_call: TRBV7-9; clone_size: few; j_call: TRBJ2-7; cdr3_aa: CASSFGAELYEQYF
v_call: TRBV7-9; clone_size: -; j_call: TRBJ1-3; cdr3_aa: CATMVGAFFGNTIYF
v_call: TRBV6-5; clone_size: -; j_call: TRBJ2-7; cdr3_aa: CASRDPSGGSYEQYF
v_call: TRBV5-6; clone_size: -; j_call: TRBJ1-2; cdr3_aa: CASSRDRGYGYTF